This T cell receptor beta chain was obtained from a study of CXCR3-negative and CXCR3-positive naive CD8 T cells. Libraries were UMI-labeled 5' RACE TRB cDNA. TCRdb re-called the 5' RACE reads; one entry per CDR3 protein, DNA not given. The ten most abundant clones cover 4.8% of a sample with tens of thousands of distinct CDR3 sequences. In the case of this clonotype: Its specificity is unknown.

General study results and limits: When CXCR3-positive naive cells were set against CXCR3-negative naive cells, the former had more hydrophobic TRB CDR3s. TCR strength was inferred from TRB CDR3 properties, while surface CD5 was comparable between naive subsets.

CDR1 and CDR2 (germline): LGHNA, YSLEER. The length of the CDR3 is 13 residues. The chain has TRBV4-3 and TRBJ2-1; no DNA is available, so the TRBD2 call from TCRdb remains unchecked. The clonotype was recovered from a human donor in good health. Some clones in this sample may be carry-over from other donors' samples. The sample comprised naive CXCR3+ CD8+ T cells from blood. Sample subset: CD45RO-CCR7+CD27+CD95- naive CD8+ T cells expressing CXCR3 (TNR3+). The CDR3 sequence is CASSQGAWDEQFF.